This T cell receptor (beta chain) originates from a study of spatial heterogeneity in lung cancer. Points from the study as a whole: How many expanded intratumoral alpha and beta TCRs were present tracked the tumor mutation count, which was a count of nonsynonymous mutations.

Comment on this clonotype: The antigen remains unidentified. This beta chain lies outside the target of a library built for alpha chains; its clone size means little.

TCRdb independently ran MiXCR on the 5' RACE reads; one entry per CDR3 protein. The table lists some 16,000 distinct CDR3 sequences, about 6.7% of them singletons, with around a fifth in the top ten. Time point of the sample: sample taken at primary tumor resection. This TCR was sampled from a female donor with early-stage non-small cell lung cancer. Source: lung tumor tissue, taken at surgery.

The CDR3: CASSLGMGQDSPLHF. The CDR3 nucleotides are TGCGCCAGCAGCTTGGGAATGGGACAGGACTCACCCCTCCACTTT. This chain joins TRBV5-1 and TRBJ1-6, with 8 bases that match TRBD1. This CDR3 is 15 amino acids long. The J segment lost 10 bases and the V segment lost 0 bases, leaving 6 bases of the junction unmatched. Germline CDR1 reads SGHRS; CDR2 reads YFSETQ.